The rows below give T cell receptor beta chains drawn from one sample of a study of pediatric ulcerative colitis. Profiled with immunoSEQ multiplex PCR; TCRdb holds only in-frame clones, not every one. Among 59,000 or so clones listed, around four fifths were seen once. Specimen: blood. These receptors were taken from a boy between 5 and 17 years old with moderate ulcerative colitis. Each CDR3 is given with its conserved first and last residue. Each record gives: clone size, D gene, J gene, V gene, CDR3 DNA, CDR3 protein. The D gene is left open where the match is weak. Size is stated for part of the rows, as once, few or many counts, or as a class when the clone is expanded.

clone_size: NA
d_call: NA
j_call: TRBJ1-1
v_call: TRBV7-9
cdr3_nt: TGTGCCAGCAGCTTAGGCGCCCTAGCAGACACTGAAGCTTTCTTT
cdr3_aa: CASSLGALADTEAFF

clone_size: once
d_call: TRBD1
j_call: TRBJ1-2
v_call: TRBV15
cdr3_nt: TGTGCCACCAGCCAAGCCCAGGGGGCGCCGGTCTATGGCTACACCTTC
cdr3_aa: CATSQAQGAPVYGYTF

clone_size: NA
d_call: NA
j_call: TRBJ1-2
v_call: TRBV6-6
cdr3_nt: TGTGCCAGCAGTACCCCGGACACAGGCATGTATGGCTACACCTTC
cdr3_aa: CASSTPDTGMYGYTF

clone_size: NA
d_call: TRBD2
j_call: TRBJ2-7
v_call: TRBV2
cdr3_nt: TGTGCCGGAGGTACTAGCGGGGCCACCCCCGAGCAGTACTTC
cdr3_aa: CAGGTSGATPEQYF

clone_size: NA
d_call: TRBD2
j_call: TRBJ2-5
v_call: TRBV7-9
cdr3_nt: TGTGCCAGCAGCCCGGGACTAGCGGGACGGGGGCAAGAGACCCAGTACTTC
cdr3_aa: CASSPGLAGRGQETQYF

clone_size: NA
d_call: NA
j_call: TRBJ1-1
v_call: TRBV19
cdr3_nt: TGTGCCAGTAATGAAGGAACGCCCCGAGGCACTGAAGCTTTCTTT
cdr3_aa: CASNEGTPRGTEAFF

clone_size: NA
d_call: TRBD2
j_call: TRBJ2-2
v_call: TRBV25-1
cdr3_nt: TGTGCCACCGTCGGTCTGGGGGGGGCGAACACCGGGGAGCTGTTTTTT
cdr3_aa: CATVGLGGANTGELFF

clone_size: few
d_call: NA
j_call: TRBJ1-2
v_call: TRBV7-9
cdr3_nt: TGTGCCAGCAGCTTTAACAACCGGATCTATGGCTACACCTTC
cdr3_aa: CASSFNNRIYGYTF

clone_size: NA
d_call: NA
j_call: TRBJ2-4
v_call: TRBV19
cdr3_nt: TGTGCCAGTAGTGGGAGAGGGGAAAAAAACATTCAGTACTTC
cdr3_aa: CASSGRGEKNIQYF

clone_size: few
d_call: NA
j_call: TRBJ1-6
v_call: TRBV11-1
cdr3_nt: TGTGCCAGCAGCGCCGACAGTGGCCCCTTTTCGCCCCTCCACTTT
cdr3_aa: CASSADSGPFSPLHF

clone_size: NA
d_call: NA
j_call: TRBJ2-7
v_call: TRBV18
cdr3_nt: TGTGCCAGCTCACCGGGAGACATGAATGAGCAGTACTTC
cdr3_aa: CASSPGDMNEQYF

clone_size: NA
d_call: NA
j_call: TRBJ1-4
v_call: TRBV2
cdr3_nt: TGTGCCAGCAGTGAAAGAAGCTCCGGGGATAATGAAAAACTGTTTTTT
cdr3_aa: CASSERSSGDNEKLFF

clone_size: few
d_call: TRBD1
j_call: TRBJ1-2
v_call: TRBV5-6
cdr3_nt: TGTGCCAGCAGCGTCGGACAGGAGGGTGGCTACACCTTC
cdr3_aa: CASSVGQEGGYTF

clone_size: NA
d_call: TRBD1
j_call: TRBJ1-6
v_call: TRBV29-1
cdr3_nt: TGCAGCGTCTTGACAGGGGGCGCAAATTCACCCCTCCACTTT
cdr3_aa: CSVLTGGANSPLHF

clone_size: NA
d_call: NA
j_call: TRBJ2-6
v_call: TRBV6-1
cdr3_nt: TGTGCCAGCAGTGAAGGAATGCTGGGGGCCAACGTCCTGACTTTC
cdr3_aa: CASSEGMLGANVLTF

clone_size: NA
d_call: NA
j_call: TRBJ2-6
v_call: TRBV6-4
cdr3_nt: TGTGCCAGCAGCAAGGGCTCTGGGGCCAACGTCCTGACTTTC
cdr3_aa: CASSKGSGANVLTF

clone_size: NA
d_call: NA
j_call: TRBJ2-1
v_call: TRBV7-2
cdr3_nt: TGTGCCAGCAGCTTAGTTCCGGCCCGGGATGAGCAGTTCTTC
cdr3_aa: CASSLVPARDEQFF

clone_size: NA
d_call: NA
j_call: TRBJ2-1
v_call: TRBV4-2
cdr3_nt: TGTGCCAGCAGCCAACCCTTTGGTGGTAAGTCACCCTACAATGAGCAGTTCTTC
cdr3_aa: CASSQPFGGKSPYNEQFF

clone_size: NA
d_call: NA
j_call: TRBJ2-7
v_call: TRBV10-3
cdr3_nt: TGTGCCATCAGTGAGTCGATGCTCAGCCGGGGCGAGCAGTACTTC
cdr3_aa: CAISESMLSRGEQYF

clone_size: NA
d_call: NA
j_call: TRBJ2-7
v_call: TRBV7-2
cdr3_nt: TGTGCCAGCAGCCCCCGGGACGGCCCCTACGAGCAGTACTTC
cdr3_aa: CASSPRDGPYEQYF

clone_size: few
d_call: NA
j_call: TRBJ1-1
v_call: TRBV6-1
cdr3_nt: TGTGCCAGCAGTGAAAGGCACACTGAAGCTTTCTTT
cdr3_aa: CASSERHTEAFF

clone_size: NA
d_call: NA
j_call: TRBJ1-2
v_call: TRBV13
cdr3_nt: TGTGCCAGCAGTCCTCGGGGATTCTATGGCTACACCTTC
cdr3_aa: CASSPRGFYGYTF

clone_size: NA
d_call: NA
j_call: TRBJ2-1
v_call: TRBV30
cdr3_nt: TGTGCCTGGAGTGTATACGAGCAGTTCTTC
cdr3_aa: CAWSVYEQFF

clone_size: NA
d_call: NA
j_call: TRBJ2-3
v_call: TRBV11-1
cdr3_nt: TGTGCCAGCAGCCTAGCGCCCACAGGCACAGATACGCAGTATTTT
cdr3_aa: CASSLAPTGTDTQYF

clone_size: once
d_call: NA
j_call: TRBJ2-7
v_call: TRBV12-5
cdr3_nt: TGTGCTAGTGGTTTGGTACCGGAATGGGGCCAGCAGTACTTC
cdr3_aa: CASGLVPEWGQQYF

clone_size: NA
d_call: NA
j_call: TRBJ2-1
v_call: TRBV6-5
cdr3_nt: TGTGCCAGCAGTTACCTTTGGAGGGGAAACAATGAGCAGTTCTTC
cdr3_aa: CASSYLWRGNNEQFF

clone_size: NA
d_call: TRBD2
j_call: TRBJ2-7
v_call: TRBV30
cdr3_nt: TGTGCCTGGAGTGTACTCGCGGGAGGTGGCGAGCAGTACTTC
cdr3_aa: CAWSVLAGGGEQYF

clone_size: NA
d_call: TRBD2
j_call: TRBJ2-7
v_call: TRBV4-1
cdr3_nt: TGCGCCAGCAGCCCTCTTGGACTAGCGGGAGGGCCTATGTTCCACGAGCAGTACTTC
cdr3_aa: CASSPLGLAGGPMFHEQYF

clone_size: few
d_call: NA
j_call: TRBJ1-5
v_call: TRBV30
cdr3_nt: TGTGCCTGGAGTGTACCAGGAGGCAGGCACCAGCCCCAGCATTTT
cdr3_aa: CAWSVPGGRHQPQHF

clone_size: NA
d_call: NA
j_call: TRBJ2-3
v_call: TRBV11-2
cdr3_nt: TGTGCCAGCAGCTTACCGTCACAGGTCGGGGGGCGAGATACGCAGTATTTT
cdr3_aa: CASSLPSQVGGRDTQYF

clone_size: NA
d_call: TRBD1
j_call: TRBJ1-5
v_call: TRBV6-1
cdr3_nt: TGTGCCAGCAGTGAGGTGGGACAGGGTCAGCCCCAGCATTTT
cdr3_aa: CASSEVGQGQPQHF

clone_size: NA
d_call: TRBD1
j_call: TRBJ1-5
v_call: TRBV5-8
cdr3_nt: TGTGCCAGCAGCGCCGGGACAGAGATAAATCAGCCCCAGCATTTT
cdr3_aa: CASSAGTEINQPQHF

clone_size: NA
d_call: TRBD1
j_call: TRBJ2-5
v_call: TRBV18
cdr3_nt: TGTGCCAGCTCACCACTGCCGGAACAGGGGATAGGGGAGACCCAGTACTTC
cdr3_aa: CASSPLPEQGIGETQYF

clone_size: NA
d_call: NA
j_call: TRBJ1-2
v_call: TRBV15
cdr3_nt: TGTGCCACCAGCAGAGAGCCAGACGCTTTTGGGGGCTACACCTTC
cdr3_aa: CATSREPDAFGGYTF

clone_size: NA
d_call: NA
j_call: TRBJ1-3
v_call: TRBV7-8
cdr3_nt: TGTGCCAGCAGCTTAGCCCGCCAGGGTGGAAACACCATATATTTT
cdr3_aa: CASSLARQGGNTIYF

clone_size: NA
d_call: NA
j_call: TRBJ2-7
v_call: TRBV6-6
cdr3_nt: TGTGCCAGCAGTTACCCGGGCTACGAGCAGTACTTC
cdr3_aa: CASSYPGYEQYF

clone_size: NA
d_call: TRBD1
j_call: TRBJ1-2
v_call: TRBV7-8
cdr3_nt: TGTGCCAGCAGCTCCTCGGACAGGGGGCGATTTTTATTGGGTGGCTACACCTTC
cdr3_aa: CASSSSDRGRFLLGGYTF

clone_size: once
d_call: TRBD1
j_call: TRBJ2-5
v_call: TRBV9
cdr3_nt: TGTGCCAGCAGCGTAGAGACAGGGCGAGGGCAAGAGACCCAGTACTTC
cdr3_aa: CASSVETGRGQETQYF

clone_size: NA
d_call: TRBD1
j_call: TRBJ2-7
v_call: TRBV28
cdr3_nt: TGTGCCAGCAGTCCGGGACAGGGTCGGCAGTACTTC
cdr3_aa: CASSPGQGRQYF

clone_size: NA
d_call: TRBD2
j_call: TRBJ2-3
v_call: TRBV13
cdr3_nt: TGTGCCAGCAGCCTGGGACTAGCGGGCACAGATACGCAGTATTTT
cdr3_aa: CASSLGLAGTDTQYF

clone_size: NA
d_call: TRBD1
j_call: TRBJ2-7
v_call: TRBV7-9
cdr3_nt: TGTGCCAGCAGCCCTGGACAGGGTCAGAGCGAGCAGTACTTC
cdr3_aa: CASSPGQGQSEQYF

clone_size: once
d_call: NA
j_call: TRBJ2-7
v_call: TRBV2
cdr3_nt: TGTGCCAGCAGTCCTGGACTGAACTACGAGCAGTACTTC
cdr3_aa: CASSPGLNYEQYF

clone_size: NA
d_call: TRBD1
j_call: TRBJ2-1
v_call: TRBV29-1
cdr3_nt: TGCAGCGCTAGAGCCGGGAGCGGGACAGGGTACTACAATGAGCAGTTCTTC
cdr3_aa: CSARAGSGTGYYNEQFF

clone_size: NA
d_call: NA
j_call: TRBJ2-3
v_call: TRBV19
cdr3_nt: TGTGCCAGTAGTATTTACCAGTTCACAGATACGCAGTATTTT
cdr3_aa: CASSIYQFTDTQYF

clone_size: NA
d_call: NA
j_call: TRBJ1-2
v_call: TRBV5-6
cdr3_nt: TGTGCCAGCAGCCCTGATTTCGGTGGCTACACCTTC
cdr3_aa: CASSPDFGGYTF

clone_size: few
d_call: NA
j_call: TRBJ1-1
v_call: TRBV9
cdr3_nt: TGTGCCAGCAGCGTAGGTCCCGAGGGGAGCACTGAAGCTTTCTTT
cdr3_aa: CASSVGPEGSTEAFF

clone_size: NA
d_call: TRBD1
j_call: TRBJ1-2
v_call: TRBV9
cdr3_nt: TGTGCCAGCAGCGTAGTTTCTACAGGGGGAGTCTATGGCTACACCTTC
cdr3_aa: CASSVVSTGGVYGYTF

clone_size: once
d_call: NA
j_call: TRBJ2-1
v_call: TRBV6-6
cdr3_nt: TGTGCCAGCAGTTTTGGTCCCCAAAATGAGCAGTTCTTC
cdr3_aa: CASSFGPQNEQFF

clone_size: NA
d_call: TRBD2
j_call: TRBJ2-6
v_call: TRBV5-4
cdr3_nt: TGTGCCAGCAGCCTGGGACTAGCGGGAGCAACCGTCTCTGGGGCCAACGTCCTGACTTTC
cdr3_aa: CASSLGLAGATVSGANVLTF

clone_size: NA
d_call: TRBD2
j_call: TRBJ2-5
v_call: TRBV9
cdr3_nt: TGTGCCAGCAGCTCCCACGCGACTAGCGGCCTCCAAGAGACCCAGTACTTC
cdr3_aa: CASSSHATSGLQETQYF

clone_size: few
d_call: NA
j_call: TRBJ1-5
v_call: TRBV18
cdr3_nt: TGTGCCAGCTCACCAATGACGGCTCTCGGCAATCAGCCCCAGCATTTT
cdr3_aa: CASSPMTALGNQPQHF

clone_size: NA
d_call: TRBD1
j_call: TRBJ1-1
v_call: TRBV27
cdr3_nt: TGTGCCAGCACCCTGGACAGGGGAGTTAACACTGAAGCTTTCTTT
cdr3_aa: CASTLDRGVNTEAFF

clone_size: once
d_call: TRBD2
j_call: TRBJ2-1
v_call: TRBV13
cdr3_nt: TGTGCCAGCAGCTCGGGACTAGCGGGGGGGCGGCCTGAGCAGTTCTTC
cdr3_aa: CASSSGLAGGRPEQFF